Presented here are 25 T cell receptor beta chains from one specimen sequenced in a study of cytomegalovirus exposure and HLA in healthy donors. Researchers ran the PCR with 60 Vbeta and 13 Jbeta primers. Some clones are missing from TCRdb's copy, which holds only in-frame ones; the method was immunoSEQ multiplex PCR. The data show some 170,000 clones, around 79% seen once. The sample taken for sequencing was PBMCs. These receptors were obtained from a middle-aged man in good health and CMV-seropositive.

Comment on this clone: One end of the junction fails to match germline, which may point to a read error. The chain couples TRBV5-6 to TRBJ2-2; TRBD2 might be the D (5 bases). There are 12 residues in the CDR3. CDR1 is SGHDT and CDR2 is YYEEEE in the germline V gene. CDR3 bases: TGTGCCACGGCCTTTGGCACCGGGGAGTTGTTTTTT. Protein product: CATAFGTGELFF.

The chain recombines TRBV19 with TRBJ1-4, with 9 positions matching TRBD1. There are 15 residues in the CDR3. Germline loops: CDR1 LNHDA, CDR2 SQIVND (reference sequence). V dropped 3 bases and J dropped 6; count of bases not matched to a gene: 5. CDR3 loop: CASSIVGQGDEKLFF. The CDR3 bases are TGTGCCAGTAGTATCGTGGGACAGGGTGATGAAAAACTGTTTTTT.

This clone was observed a single time. This sequence joins TRBV5-1 and TRBJ2-7, with a possible D match to TRBD2 (7 bases). Germline lookup yields CDR1 SGHRS and CDR2 YFSETQ. CDR3 length: 17 residues. With 0 bases removed from V and 6 bases from J, the gap between germline ends came to 22 bases. CDR3 region: CASSLAGGRGSRVEQYF. CDR3 DNA: TGCGCCAGCAGCTTGGCCGGGGGGCGCGGGAGTCGGGTCGAGCAGTACTTC.

The chain is built from TRBV5-6 and TRBJ2-7, with 7 nucleotides matching TRBD2. V shed 0 bases, J shed 7 bases, and the junction held 4 bases outside the gene matches. The germline CDR1 and CDR2 sequences are SGHDT and YYEEEE. The CDR3 is 13 amino acids. The CDR3 is CASSLGLAGEQYF. In nucleotides, the CDR3 is TGTGCCAGCAGCTTGGGACTAGCAGGAGAGCAGTACTTC. Variable domain in full (rest from reference TRBV5-6 and TRBJ2-7): DAGVTQSPTHLIKTRGQQVTLRCSPKSGHDTVSWYQQALGQGPQFIFQYYEEEERQRGNFPDRFSGHQFPNYSSELNVNALLLGDSALYLCASSLGLAGEQYFGPGTRLTVT.

This clone has only one observation. The V gene is TRBV7-3, the J gene TRBJ2-1; maybe TRBD2 (6 bases). Trimming removed 0 bases from V and 8 bases from J, with 8 bases in between. Germline CDR1 reads SGHTA; CDR2 reads FQGTGA. This CDR3 is 13 amino acids long. CDR3 DNA: TGTGCCAGCAGCTTAACTTGGGGGGATGAGCAGTTCTTC. This codes for CASSLTWGDEQFF.

V and J are TRBV11-3 and TRBJ2-1; 9 bases fit TRBD2. The length of the CDR3 is 15 residues. V was clipped by 3 bases and J by 8 bases; unmatched bases: 8. Germline V CDR1 and CDR2: SGHNT, YENEEA. Here the CDR3 DNA reads TGTGCCAGCAGCTTGGGGCTAGCGGGGAGCCATGAGCAGTTCTTC. Its protein is CASSLGLAGSHEQFF.

V gene TRBV9 combines with J gene TRBJ2-1; a possible D gene is TRBD1 (5 bases). Germline V lookup: CDR1 SGDLS, CDR2 YYNGEE. V was trimmed by 4 bases and J by 6 bases, leaving 11 bases between them. The CDR3 contains 13 residues. CDR3 in amino acids: CASSIPQGNEQFF. CDR3 nucleotides: TGTGCCAGCAGCATCCCTCAGGGCAATGAGCAGTTCTTC.

V is TRBV7-9 and J is TRBJ1-1; possible D gene TRBD1, 5 bases. Germline CDR1 and CDR2: SEHNR and FQNEAQ (reference sequence). V lost 5 bases and J 1 base, leaving 8 bases between the germline ends. The CDR3 has 13 residues. CDR3 nucleotide sequence: TGTGCCAGCAGCACACAGGAGAACACTGAAGCTTTCTTT. It encodes CASSTQENTEAFF. Full variable domain (rest looked up from reference TRBV7-9 and TRBJ1-1): DTGVSQNPRHKITKRGQNVTFRCDPISEHNRLYWYRQTLGQGPEFLTYFQNEAQLEKSRLLSDRFSAERPKGSFSTLEIQRTEQGDSAMYLCASSTQENTEAFFGQGTRLTVV.

The chain joins TRBV13 to TRBJ2-6, with D possibly being TRBD1 (5 bases). CDR1 and CDR2 from the germline V gene are PRHDT and FYEKMQ (reference sequence). The V end lost 2 bases, the J end lost 0 bases, and 14 bases lay between the germline ends. There are 18 residues in the CDR3. The CDR3 here is CASSLRPDRHSGANVLTF. For the CDR3, the DNA is TGTGCCAGCAGCTTAAGGCCCGACAGACACTCTGGGGCCAACGTCCTGACTTTC.

This sequence joins TRBV11-2 and TRBJ2-7, with a possible D match to TRBD1 (6 bases). The V gene lost 1 base and the J gene lost 0 bases, with 13 bases spanning the gap. This CDR3 region has 16 residues. Per the germline V gene, CDR1 is SGHAT and CDR2 is FQNNGV. The CDR3 loop is CASSLGDTLHSYEQYF. The CDR3 nucleotides read TGTGCCAGCAGCTTAGGGGACACATTACACTCCTACGAGCAGTACTTC.

This clone was seen more than once but under ten times. The rearrangement uses TRBV9 and TRBJ1-5, with D hard to call. The CDR3 is made up of 14 amino acids. Trimming stripped 0 bases from V and 6 bases from J, with 10 bases between. Germline-derived CDR1 and CDR2 are SGDLS and YYNGEE. The CDR3 DNA reads as TGTGCCAGCAGCGTAGATGGGGAGGGTCAGCCCCAGCATTTT. As protein: CASSVDGEGQPQHF.

V usage is TRBV6-1 and J usage is TRBJ2-5; D not certain. V was shortened by 2 bases and J by 4 bases, with 8 bases between the two germline ends. This CDR3 is built from 13 residues. From germline, CDR1 is MNHNS and CDR2 SASEGT. The CDR3 protein is CASSEKLGETQYF. DNA of the CDR3: TGTGCCAGCAGTGAAAAACTTGGAGAGACCCAGTACTTC.

V usage is TRBV2 and J usage is TRBJ2-7, with 9 positions matching TRBD2. The CDR3 extends over 14 amino acids. J gave up 6 bases and V 6 bases, and 9 bases lay outside the gene matches. The germline V gene encodes CDR1 SNHLY and CDR2 FYNNEI. CDR3 bases: TGTGCCAGCAGCGCATCGGGACTAGCCAGCGAGCAGTACTTC. Translation gives CASSASGLASEQYF.

The gene calls are TRBV7-8 and TRBJ2-5; 10 bases are a match to TRBD2. The DNA end favors TRBJ2-7, so the J call may be wrong. The germline V gene has CDR1 SGHVS and CDR2 FQNEAQ. CDR3 length: 15 amino acids. CDR3: CASSSLLAGTYEQYF. The CDR3 region has the DNA TGTGCCAGCAGCTCCTTACTAGCGGGAACCTACGAGCAGTACTTC.

This chain links TRBV5-4 with TRBJ1-1, with D uncertain. The germline V gene has CDR1 SGHNT and CDR2 YYREEE (reference sequence). V gave up 0 bases and J gave up 0 bases, with 6 bases separating them. This CDR3 has 14 residues. The DNA for the CDR3 is TGTGCCAGCAGCTTGGACAGAATGAACACTGAAGCTTTCTTT. This gives the protein CASSLDRMNTEAFF.

The chain recombines TRBV27 with TRBJ1-4; D may be TRBD1 (6 bases). Germline values: CDR1 MNHEY, CDR2 SMNVEV (reference sequence). CDR3 size: 14 residues. V lost 5 bases and J 1 base, leaving 8 bases between the germline ends. This CDR3 reads CASSQGITNEKLFF. The CDR3 DNA is TGTGCCAGCAGTCAGGGGATAACTAATGAAAAACTGTTTTTT.

This clone appeared once. This chain links TRBV29-1 with TRBJ2-1, with D possibly matching TRBD2 (5 bases). With 3 bases removed from V and 0 bases from J, the gap between germline ends came to 9 bases. This CDR3 has 14 amino acids. Germline loops: CDR1 SQVTM, CDR2 ANQGSEA. The CDR3 spells CSVDAGGSYNEQFF. CDR3 coding DNA: TGCAGCGTTGATGCGGGCGGCTCCTACAATGAGCAGTTCTTC.

The rearrangement uses TRBV7-9 and TRBJ2-5; D remains ambiguous. Germline V gives CDR1 SEHNR, CDR2 FQNEAQ (reference sequence). The CDR3 sequence is 14 residues long. With 2 bases removed from V and 2 bases from J, the gap between germline ends came to 9 bases. The CDR3 bases are TGTGCCAGCAGCTTATCGTCCAGTCAAGAGACCCAGTACTTC. As protein: CASSLSSSQETQYF.

The V gene is TRBV6-4, the J gene TRBJ2-1, with D possibly matching TRBD1 (6 bases). This CDR3 spans 15 amino acids. Germline V gives CDR1 MRHNA, CDR2 SNTAGT. With 5 bases removed from V and 6 bases from J, the gap between germline ends came to 17 bases. The CDR3 DNA sequence: TGTGCCAGCAGTCGACTGGGACAAAGCCTCAATGAGCAGTTCTTC. Residues: CASSRLGQSLNEQFF.

This chain links TRBV5-1 with TRBJ2-3, with TRBD1 matching over 10 bases. This CDR3 is built from 15 residues. V was pared by 4 bases and J by 4 bases, with 6 bases of the junction left unmatched. Germline V gene lookup returns CDR1 SGHRS and CDR2 YFSETQ. The CDR3 nucleotides are TGCGCCAGCAGCCTTTCGGGACAGGGGTCAGATACGCAGTATTTT. Translated, it gives CASSLSGQGSDTQYF.

V and J are TRBV19 and TRBJ2-2; TRBD1 aligns across 9 bases. Germline trimming cut 1 base from V and 4 bases from J; bases unmatched to any gene: 13. Germline V CDR1 and CDR2: LNHDA, SQIVND (reference sequence). The CDR3 is made up of 19 amino acids. In DNA, the CDR3 is TGTGCCAGTAGTATAGCCCAACAACACAGGGGGCTGGGCACCGGGGAGCTGTTTTTT. It translates to CASSIAQQHRGLGTGELFF.

The chain couples TRBV19 to TRBJ2-7; 7 nucleotides align to TRBD1. The CDR3 spans 14 residues. CDR1 LNHDA and CDR2 SQIVND come from the germline V gene (reference sequence). V lost 6 bases and J lost 0; bases outside the gene matches: 5. The CDR3 is CASRRWDSSYEQYF. DNA for the CDR3: TGTGCCAGTAGGAGGTGGGACAGCTCCTACGAGCAGTACTTC.

The chain employs TRBV7-3 and TRBJ1-2; 9 nucleotides align to TRBD1. Per the germline V gene, CDR1 is SGHTA and CDR2 is FQGTGA. V trimming: 2 bases; J trimming: 8 bases; junction bases outside the gene matches: 6. This CDR3 region has 14 residues. Here the CDR3 reads CASSLDPTGGGYTF. In nucleotides, the CDR3 is TGTGCCAGCAGCTTAGACCCCACAGGGGGCGGCTACACCTTC.

The chain is built from TRBV19 and TRBJ2-1, with 9 bases fitting TRBD2. This CDR3 has 15 amino acids. From germline, CDR1 is LNHDA and CDR2 SQIVND (reference sequence). V gave up 1 base and J gave up 9 bases; unmatched junction bases: 7. The CDR3 protein is CASSIAAGGPIEQFF. DNA of the CDR3: TGTGCCAGTAGTATAGCGGCGGGAGGGCCAATTGAGCAGTTCTTC.

The chain is built from TRBV29-1 and TRBJ1-1; 8 bases are shared with TRBD1. CDR1 is SQVTM, CDR2 ANQGSEA, per germline. With 1 base clipped from V and 10 bases from J, the junction kept 11 bases outside the gene matches. The CDR3 runs to 14 residues. CDR3 nucleotide sequence: TGCAGCGTTGAAGGTTCATCAGGGGGCGGTGGAGCTTTCTTT. It is translated as CSVEGSSGGGGAFF.